The TCR beta chain under discussion was sequenced for a study of shared clonotypes between healthy human individuals (dated by TCRdb to 2020 to 2021). At the level of the whole study: A couple of women and a few men aged 18 to 49 years were included in the cohort. For each donor, CD4 naive and CD4 memory were each run on three plates, CD8 naive on two plates, and CD8 memory on one plate. Libraries were prepared and TCR repertoires were sequenced by different laboratories using diverse techniques, in order to increase sequencing depth and limit assay-specific biases. Between about 0.8 and 9 billion PBMCs per donor were obtained by leukapheresis. To estimate repertoire size and how much clonotypes are shared between individuals, the study performed deep sequencing of blood TCR repertoires from about five healthy adults.

The donors were healthy, HIV-negative adults who had no recently reported acute infections or vaccinations. Every donor was a Caucasian adult residing in Nashville, Tennessee, USA. CD4+ T cells were enriched by magnetic negative selection; naive cells were then positively selected on CD45RA, and the negative fraction formed the memory subset. After blood collection by leukapheresis, PBMCs were isolated using Ficoll-Histopaque density gradient centrifugation and then cryopreserved in the vapor phase of liquid nitrogen. Purity and quantity of every magnetically sorted T cell population were checked by analytical flow cytometry. From each sorted fraction, genomic DNA was isolated and quantified by UV absorbance on a Nanodrop 2000c. As for this clone: The antigen it binds to is not known. Base qualities are missing; no much larger clone stands one base away.

CDR1 and CDR2 were assigned from the germline V gene (reference sequence) as MNHEY and SMNVEV. Reading from cysteine to phenylalanine, the CDR3 counts 17 amino acids. Only the CDR3 region is kept as DNA, spanning 51 bases read in frame from base 1. Between the V and J ends, shortened by 3 bases and 0 bases respectively, the junction contains 15 bases. What the research found in general, with its limitations: Even with the large sequencing depth, rarefaction of the sorted-subset datasets indicated that sequencing was incomplete. The genetic and exposure-history diversity represented was limited by the small number of donors. Compared with non-shared clonotypes, clonotypes shared by all four sorted-subset donors had higher generation probabilities. Naive subsets generally had larger estimated clonotype richness than memory subsets did. Pairwise subsampling indicated that sequencing depth was expected to affect the degree of clonotype sharing among donors. When a handful of donors were compared, the shared fraction of clonotypes was around 5% for naive CD4, approximately 3.3% for naive CD8, 2.3% for memory CD4, and less than 0.45% for memory CD8. Sampling was limited to blood, and TCR repertoires in tissue likely differ from TCR repertoires in blood.

TCR CDR3 regions were amplified from genomic DNA by multiplex PCR using the deep immunoSEQ assay. Genomic DNA extracted from each cell subset was distributed evenly over all wells of several immunoSEQ 96-well plates, and each plate served as one replicate. For sorted subsets, 150 to 250 ng genomic DNA, equal to 25,000 to 35,000 T cell genomes, was loaded into each replicate PCR. The purified libraries were quantified using a Qubit 3.0 fluorometer, sized with a Bioanalyzer 2100, and then quantified again using the KAPA Library Quantification kit. A separate single-read 150-cycle Illumina NextSeq 550 flow cell was used to sequence each immunoSEQ 96-well plate. The authors' analysis ran thus. Because the immunoSEQ output included only junctional sequences and no quality scores, the filtering could not be the same as the filtering used for full-length reads. Sequences were annotated with PyIR, a Python wrapper for IgBLAST v1.9, and V/J genes and CDR3 were assigned using IMGT germline references. Reads were removed for weak V/J assignments (E-value above 1e-6), missing CDR3, stop codons, out-of-frame junctions, or ambiguous translated residues. V3J clonotypes were defined as sequences sharing an identical inferred V gene, J gene, and CDR3 amino acid sequence. Percentage overlap between repertoires was computed as shared unique clonotypes divided by the size of the smaller repertoire. RTK rarefaction, the Chao1 estimator, and Recon v2.1 estimates of unobserved clonotypes were used to assess repertoire richness. For all TCRbeta clonotypes obtained by the gDNA method from a few donors, generation probabilities were computed with OLGA. TCRdb carries this immuneACCESS record with in-frame sequences only. Its versions omit some clonotypes, under half of them owing to an unresolved V gene in the studies checked, with the rest unexplained. The V and J calls and the clone size are those of that table, but D and trimming were determined from the DNA. The sample table holds 2 million to 3 million clones, of which 93% were seen once. The ten largest clones add up to 0.36% of the sample.

Input material: naive CD4+ T cells from PBMCs. In light of the paper, this sample's cell subset or site label describes: CD45RA+ positively selected. The receptor comes from a man between 18 and 35 years old in good health. Some clones in this sample may be carry-over from other donors' samples. This chain is built from TRBV27 and TRBJ2-1; perhaps TRBD2 is the D gene, with 6 bases matching. The nucleotide sequence is given as TGTGCCAGCAGTTTTAGTAGCGGCCCCAGCTCCTACAATGAGCAGTTCTTC. This encodes CASSFSSGPSSYNEQFF.